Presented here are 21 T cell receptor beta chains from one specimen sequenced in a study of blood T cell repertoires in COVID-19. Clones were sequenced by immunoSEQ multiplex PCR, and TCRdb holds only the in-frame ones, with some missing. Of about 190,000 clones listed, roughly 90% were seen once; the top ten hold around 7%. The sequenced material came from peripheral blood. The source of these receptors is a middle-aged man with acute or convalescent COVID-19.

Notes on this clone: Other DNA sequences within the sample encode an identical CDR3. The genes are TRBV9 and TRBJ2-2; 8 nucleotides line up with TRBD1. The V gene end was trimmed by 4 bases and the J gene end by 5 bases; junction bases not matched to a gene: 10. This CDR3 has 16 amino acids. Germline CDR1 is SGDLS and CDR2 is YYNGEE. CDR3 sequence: CASSPRTGRDTGELFF. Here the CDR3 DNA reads TGTGCCAGCAGCCCCCGGACAGGGCGGGATACCGGGGAGCTGTTTTTT.

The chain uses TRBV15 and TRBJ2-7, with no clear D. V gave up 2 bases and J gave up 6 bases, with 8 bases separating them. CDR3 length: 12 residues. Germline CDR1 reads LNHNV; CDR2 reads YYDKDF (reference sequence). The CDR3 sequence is CATSRRTGEQYF. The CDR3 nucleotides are TGTGCCACCAGCAGACGCACTGGCGAGCAGTACTTC. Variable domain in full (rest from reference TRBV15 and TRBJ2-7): DAMVIQNPRYQVTQFGKPVTLSCSQTLNHNVMYWYQQKSSQAPKLLFHYYDKDFNNEADTPDNFQSRRPNTSFCFLDIRSPGLGDTAMYLCATSRRTGEQYFGPGTRLTVT.

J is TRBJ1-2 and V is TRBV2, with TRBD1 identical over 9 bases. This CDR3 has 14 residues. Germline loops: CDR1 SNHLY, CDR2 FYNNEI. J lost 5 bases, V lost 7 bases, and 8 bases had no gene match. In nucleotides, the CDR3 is TGTGCCAGCAATGGGGACAGGGTTAATTATGGCTACACCTTC. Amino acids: CASNGDRVNYGYTF.

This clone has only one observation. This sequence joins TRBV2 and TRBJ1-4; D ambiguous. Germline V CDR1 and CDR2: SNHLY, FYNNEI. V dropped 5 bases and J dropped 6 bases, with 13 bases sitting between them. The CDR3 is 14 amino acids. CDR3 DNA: TGTGCCAGCAGTACTCGAGCCCAATATGAAAAACTGTTTTTT. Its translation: CASSTRAQYEKLFF.

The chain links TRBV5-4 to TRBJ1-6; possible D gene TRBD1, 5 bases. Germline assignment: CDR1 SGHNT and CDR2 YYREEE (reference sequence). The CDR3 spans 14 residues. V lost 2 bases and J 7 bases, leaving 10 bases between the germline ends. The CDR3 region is CASSLDSLNSPLHF. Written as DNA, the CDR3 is TGTGCCAGCAGCTTAGACAGCTTAAATTCACCCCTCCACTTT.

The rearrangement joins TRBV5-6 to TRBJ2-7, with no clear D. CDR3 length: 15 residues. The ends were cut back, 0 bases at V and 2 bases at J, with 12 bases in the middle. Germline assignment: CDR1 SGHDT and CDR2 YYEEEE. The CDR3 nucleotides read TGTGCCAGCAGCTTGGGTCCAGGTGCCACCTACGAGCAGTACTTC. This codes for CASSLGPGATYEQYF.

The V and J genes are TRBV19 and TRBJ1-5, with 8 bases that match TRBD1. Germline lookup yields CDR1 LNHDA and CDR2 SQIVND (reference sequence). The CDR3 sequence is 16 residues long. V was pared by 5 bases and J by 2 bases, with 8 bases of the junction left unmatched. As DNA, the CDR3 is TGTGCCAGTAGTCGGGGGGCAGGGGGCGGCAATCAGCCCCAGCATTTT. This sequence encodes CASSRGAGGGNQPQHF.

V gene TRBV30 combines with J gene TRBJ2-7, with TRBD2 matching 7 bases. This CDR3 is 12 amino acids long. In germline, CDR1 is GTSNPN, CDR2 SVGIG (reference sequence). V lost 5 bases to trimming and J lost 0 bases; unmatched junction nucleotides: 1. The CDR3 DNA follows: TGTGCCTGGGGCGGGAGCTCCTACGAGCAGTACTTC. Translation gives CAWGGSSYEQYF.

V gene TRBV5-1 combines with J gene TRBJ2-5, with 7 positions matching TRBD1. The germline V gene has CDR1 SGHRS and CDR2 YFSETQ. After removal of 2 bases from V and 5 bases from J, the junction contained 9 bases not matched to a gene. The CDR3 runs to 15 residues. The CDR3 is CASSLLGRGLETQYF. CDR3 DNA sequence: TGCGCCAGCAGCTTATTGGGCAGGGGGTTGGAGACCCAGTACTTC.

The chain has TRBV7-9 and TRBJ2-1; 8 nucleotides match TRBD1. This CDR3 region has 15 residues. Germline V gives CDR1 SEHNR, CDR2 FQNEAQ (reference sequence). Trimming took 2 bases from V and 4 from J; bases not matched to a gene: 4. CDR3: CASSLPGQAYNEQFF. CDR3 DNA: TGTGCCAGCAGCTTACCGGGACAGGCTTACAATGAGCAGTTCTTC.

CDR3 protein: CASSLDGEAFF. The CDR3 DNA follows: TGTGCCAGCAGCTTAGACGGGGAAGCTTTCTTT. The rearrangement links TRBV11-2 to TRBJ1-1; D is unresolved. Germline CDR1 SGHAT, CDR2 FQNNGV. This CDR3 has 11 residues. V was cut by 0 bases and J by 8 bases, with 4 bases left in between. The full variable domain, its missing parts supplied by reference TRBV11-2 and TRBJ1-1, is EAGVAQSPRYKIIEKRQSVAFWCNPISGHATLYWYQQILGQGPKLLIQFQNNGVVDDSQLPKDRFSAERLKGVDSTLKIQPAKLEDSAVYLCASSLDGEAFFGQGTRLTVV.

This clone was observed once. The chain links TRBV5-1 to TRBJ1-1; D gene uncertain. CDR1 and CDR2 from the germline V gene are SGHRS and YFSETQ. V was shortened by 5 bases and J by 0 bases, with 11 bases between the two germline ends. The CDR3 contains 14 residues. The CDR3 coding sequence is TGCGCCAGCAGTCTGAACAGCATGAACACTGAAGCTTTCTTT. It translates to CASSLNSMNTEAFF.

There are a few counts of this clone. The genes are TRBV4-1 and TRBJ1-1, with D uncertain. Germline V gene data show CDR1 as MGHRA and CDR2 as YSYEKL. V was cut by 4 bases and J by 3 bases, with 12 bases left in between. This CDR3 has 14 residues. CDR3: CASSPLVRDTEAFF. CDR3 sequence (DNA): TGCGCCAGCAGCCCGCTAGTCCGGGACACTGAAGCTTTCTTT.

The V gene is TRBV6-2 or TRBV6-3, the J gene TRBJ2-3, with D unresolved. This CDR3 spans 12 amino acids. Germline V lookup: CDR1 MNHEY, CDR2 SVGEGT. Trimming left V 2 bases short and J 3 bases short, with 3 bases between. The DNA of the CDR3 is TGTGCCAGCAGTTACCTGACAGATACGCAGTATTTT. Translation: CASSYLTDTQYF.

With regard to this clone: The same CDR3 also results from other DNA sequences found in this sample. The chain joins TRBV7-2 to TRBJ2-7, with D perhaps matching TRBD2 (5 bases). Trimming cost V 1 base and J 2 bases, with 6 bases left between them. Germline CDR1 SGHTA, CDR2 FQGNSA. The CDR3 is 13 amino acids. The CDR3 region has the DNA TGTGCCAGCAGCTTAGGAGGGACCTACGAGCAGTACTTC. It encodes CASSLGGTYEQYF.

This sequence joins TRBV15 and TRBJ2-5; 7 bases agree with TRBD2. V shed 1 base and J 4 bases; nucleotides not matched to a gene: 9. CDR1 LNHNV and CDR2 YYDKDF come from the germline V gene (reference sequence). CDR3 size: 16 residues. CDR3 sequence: CATSRGLASGLETQYF. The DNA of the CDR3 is TGTGCCACCAGCAGAGGCTTGGCTAGCGGATTAGAGACCCAGTACTTC.

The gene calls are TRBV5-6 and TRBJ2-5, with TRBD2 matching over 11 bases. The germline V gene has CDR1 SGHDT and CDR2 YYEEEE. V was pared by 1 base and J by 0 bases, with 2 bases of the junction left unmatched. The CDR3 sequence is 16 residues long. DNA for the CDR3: TGTGCCAGCAGCTTGACTAGCGGGGGATACCAAGAGACCCAGTACTTC. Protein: CASSLTSGGYQETQYF.

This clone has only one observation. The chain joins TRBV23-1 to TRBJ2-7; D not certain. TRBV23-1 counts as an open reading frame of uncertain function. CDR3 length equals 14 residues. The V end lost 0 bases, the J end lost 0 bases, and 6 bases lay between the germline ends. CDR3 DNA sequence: TGCGCCAGCAGTCAATCGGCCAGCTCCTACGAGCAGTACTTC. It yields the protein CASSQSASSYEQYF.

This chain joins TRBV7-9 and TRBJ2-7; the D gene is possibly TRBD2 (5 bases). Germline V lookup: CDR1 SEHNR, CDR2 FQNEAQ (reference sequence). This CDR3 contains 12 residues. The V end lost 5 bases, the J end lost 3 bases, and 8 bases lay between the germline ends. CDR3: CASSPLVYEQYF. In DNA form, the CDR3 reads TGTGCCAGCAGCCCACTAGTCTACGAGCAGTACTTC.

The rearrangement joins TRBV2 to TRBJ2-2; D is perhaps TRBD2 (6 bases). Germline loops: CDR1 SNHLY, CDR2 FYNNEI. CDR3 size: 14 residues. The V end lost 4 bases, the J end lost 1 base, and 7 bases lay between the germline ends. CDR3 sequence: CASSVGGNTGELFF. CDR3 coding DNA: TGTGCCAGCAGTGTCGGGGGGAACACCGGGGAGCTGTTTTTT.

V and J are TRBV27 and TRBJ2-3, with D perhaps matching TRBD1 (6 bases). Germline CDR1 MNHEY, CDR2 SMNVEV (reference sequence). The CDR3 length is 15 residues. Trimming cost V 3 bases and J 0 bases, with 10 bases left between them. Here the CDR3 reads CASSFEGHSTDTQYF. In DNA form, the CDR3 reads TGTGCCAGCAGTTTTGAGGGACATAGCACAGATACGCAGTATTTT.